This T cell receptor (beta chain) was recovered during a study of graft-versus-host responses after intestinal transplantation. Study overall: Transplants were multivisceral, liver-intestinal, or isolated intestinal. Each patient got anti-thymocyte globulin induction, then tacrolimus and steroids for roughly 3 years. Whole-study findings and limits: The highest levels of circulating GvH clones went along with early declines in HvG clones after transplant.

TCRdb's copy holds only in-frame clones and misses some; the assay was immunoSEQ multiplex PCR. The data hold some 8,700 clones, with over 85% observed a single time. The CDR3 length is 13 residues. From germline, CDR1 is SGHVS and CDR2 FNYEAQ. V was pared by 2 bases and J by 8 bases, with 12 bases between. This clone was seen only a few times. Its antigen is unidentified. Here the sequenced sample was PBMCs, taken 11 days after intestinal transplantation. The origin of this receptor is a human patient who received an intestinal transplant, so some T cells may come from the graft donor. J is TRBJ1-2 and V is TRBV7-6; D unresolved. The DNA for the CDR3 is TGTGCCAGCAGCTTAAGTGCGGGGAGCGGCTACACCTTC. It codes for CASSLSAGSGYTF.